Presented here are 26 T cell receptor beta chains from one specimen sequenced in a study of cytomegalovirus exposure and HLA in healthy donors (dated by TCRdb to 2016 to 2017). Receptors were amplified or captured by the immunoSEQ multiplex PCR assay. A mixture of 60 forward primers for TCR Vbeta segments and 13 reverse primers for TCR Jbeta segments was used in the multiplex PCR. Entries here come from immuneACCESS through TCRdb and include only in-frame sequences with V and J called. Some clones fail to appear in such tables; in the studies checked, an unresolved V gene covers under half of the shortfall, and the cause of the remainder is unknown. The sample profile shows 130,000 to 150,000 clones; 78% of them were found once. Less than 3% of the sample goes to the ten largest clones. The sequenced sample was PBMCs. These receptors originate from a woman aged 18 to 35 in good health and CMV-seropositive.

The chain recombines TRBV6-1 with TRBJ1-2; D gene uncertain. Deletions cut 4 bases from V and 8 bases from J, with 14 bases between. CDR3 length: 13 residues. The germline CDR1 and CDR2 sequences are MNHNS and SASEGT. CDR3 loop: CASSGLEGRGYTF. DNA of the CDR3: TGTGCCAGCAGTGGGTTGGAGGGTCGGGGCTACACCTTC.

Note on this clone: Other DNA sequences in this specimen translate into the identical CDR3. The chain couples TRBV5-1 to TRBJ1-6, with TRBD1 identical over 8 bases. From germline, CDR1 is SGHRS and CDR2 YFSETQ. V lost 4 bases, J lost 6 bases, and 3 bases stayed unmatched. CDR3 size: 14 residues. CDR3: CASSLGTGNSPLHF. CDR3 DNA: TGCGCCAGCAGCCTGGGGACAGGTAATTCACCCCTCCACTTT.

The V call is TRBV5-1, the J call TRBJ2-1; no firm D call. V was clipped by 2 bases and J by 10 bases, with 7 bases between them. Germline assignment: CDR1 SGHRS and CDR2 YFSETQ. The CDR3 runs 11 residues. Here the CDR3 reads CASSFEVEQFF. The CDR3 region has the DNA TGCGCCAGCAGCTTCGAGGTCGAGCAGTTCTTC.

The chain joins TRBV11-2 to TRBJ2-6; 10 bases align to TRBD1. CDR3 length equals 19 residues. After removal of 5 bases from V and 0 bases from J, the junction contained 10 bases not matched to a gene. Per the germline V gene, CDR1 is SGHAT and CDR2 is FQNNGV. DNA of the CDR3: TGTGCCAGCAGCCCCAAACCGGGACAGGGGATCTCTGGGGCCAACGTCCTGACTTTC. It is translated as CASSPKPGQGISGANVLTF.

V is TRBV9 and J is TRBJ2-1, with D possibly TRBD2 on 5 matching bases. Between the trimmed V and J ends, which lost 0 bases and 3 bases, there was a span of 10 bases. CDR3 size: 15 residues. Germline V gene lookup returns CDR1 SGDLS and CDR2 YYNGEE. The CDR3: CASSVAGMFYNEQFF. In DNA form, the CDR3 reads TGTGCCAGCAGCGTAGCGGGGATGTTCTACAATGAGCAGTTCTTC.

The chain combines TRBV7-2 with TRBJ2-7, with TRBD1 as a possible D gene (5 bases). Germline assignment: CDR1 SGHTA and CDR2 FQGNSA. V lost 6 bases and J lost 4, with 13 bases in between. The CDR3 loop spans 13 amino acids. In DNA form, the CDR3 reads TGTGCCAGCAGTGGGATTCAGGGATACGAGCAGTACTTC. Amino acid sequence: CASSGIQGYEQYF.

The genes are TRBV29-1 and TRBJ2-3, with TRBD1 identical over 9 bases. The V segment lost 5 bases and the J segment 1 base; nucleotides outside the gene matches: 7. The CDR3 runs to 15 residues. Germline-derived CDR1 and CDR2 are SQVTM and ANQGSEA. The CDR3 bases are TGCAGCGTTTCGGGACAGGGTATTGGCACAGATACGCAGTATTTT. This encodes CSVSGQGIGTDTQYF.

The rearrangement links TRBV9 to TRBJ2-1; 12 bases align to TRBD2. This CDR3 comprises 16 residues. V dropped 0 bases and J dropped 7; count of bases not matched to a gene: 5. Looked up from germline, CDR1 is SGDLS and CDR2 is YYNGEE. The CDR3: CASSVGPSGGANEQFF. In DNA form, the CDR3 reads TGTGCCAGCAGCGTAGGGCCTAGCGGGGGGGCAAATGAGCAGTTCTTC.

This chain connects TRBV27 to TRBJ2-1, with 11 bases fitting TRBD2. The CDR3 has 15 residues. The germline V gene has CDR1 MNHEY and CDR2 SMNVEV (reference sequence). Trimming cost V 5 bases and J 2 bases; bases outside gene matches: 2. CDR3 region: CASSQTSGAYNEQFF. CDR3 nucleotides: TGTGCCAGCAGTCAGACTAGCGGGGCCTACAATGAGCAGTTCTTC.

This clone has only one observation. The V and J genes are TRBV11-3 and TRBJ2-3, with unresolved D. V was trimmed by 4 bases and J by 0 bases, leaving 5 bases between them. The CDR3 length is 13 residues. Germline V lookup: CDR1 SGHNT, CDR2 YENEEA. The CDR3 reads CASSSTSTDTQYF. The DNA for the CDR3 is TGTGCCAGCAGCTCAACTAGCACAGATACGCAGTATTTT.

The genes are TRBV30 and TRBJ1-3; a weak D match, TRBD1 (6 bases). Germline values: CDR1 GTSNPN, CDR2 SVGIG (reference sequence). This CDR3 is built from 16 residues. V lost 2 bases and J 1 base, leaving 15 bases between the germline ends. For the CDR3, the DNA is TGTGCCTGGAGTCCCCAGGGGCTCTTATCTGGAAACACCATATATTTT. Residues: CAWSPQGLLSGNTIYF.

This sequence joins TRBV6-1 and TRBJ2-6; D might be TRBD1 (6 bases). Trimming stripped 4 bases from V and 1 base from J, with 17 bases between. Germline-derived CDR1 and CDR2 are MNHNS and SASEGT. The CDR3 spans 18 residues. DNA for the CDR3: TGTGCCAGCAGTGTAGCCCGACAGGTTACATCTGGGGCCAACGTCCTGACTTTC. Translating it yields CASSVARQVTSGANVLTF.

The chain is built from TRBV11-2 and TRBJ1-1; 9 nucleotides match TRBD1. The V and J ends lost 3 bases and 4 bases, in that order; junction bases with no gene match: 18. CDR3 length equals 19 residues. Germline-derived CDR1 and CDR2 are SGHAT and FQNNGV. CDR3 DNA: TGTGCCAGCAGCTTGAATCTTGTCCCGGGACAGGGACGGGGCACTGAAGCTTTCTTT. It translates to CASSLNLVPGQGRGTEAFF.

The V and J genes are TRBV19 and TRBJ2-7, with 7 bases fitting TRBD1. The CDR3 totals 15 residues. The germline CDR1 and CDR2 sequences are LNHDA and SQIVND (reference sequence). The junction had 7 bases not matched to a gene; V was cut back by 5 bases and J by 0 bases. As DNA, the CDR3 is TGTGCCAGTAGTGATGGACAGGCGTCCTCCTACGAGCAGTACTTC. It is translated as CASSDGQASSYEQYF.

The chain is built from TRBV4-2 and TRBJ2-2; D may be TRBD2 (6 bases). In germline, CDR1 is LGHNA, CDR2 YNFKEQ. The V end was cut by 0 bases, the J end by 0 bases, with 14 bases between. The length of the CDR3 is 18 residues. The CDR3 loop is CASSQDGGNIANTGELFF. CDR3 coding DNA: TGTGCCAGCAGCCAAGACGGGGGAAATATCGCGAACACCGGGGAGCTGTTTTTT.

The chain joins TRBV6-5 to TRBJ1-5, with D possibly TRBD1 on 6 matching bases. The CDR3 has 14 amino acids. V was pared by 6 bases and J by 4 bases, with 13 bases between. Germline V gene lookup returns CDR1 MNHEY and CDR2 SVGAGI. The CDR3 here is CASSPDRSNQPQHF. CDR3 sequence (DNA): TGTGCCAGCAGCCCCGACAGGTCTAATCAGCCCCAGCATTTT.

The chain links TRBV5-4 to TRBJ1-2, with D hard to call. The germline gives CDR1 SGHNT, CDR2 YYREEE (reference sequence). The CDR3 spans 14 residues. The V end lost 4 bases, the J end lost 3 bases, and 13 bases lay between the germline ends. For the CDR3, the DNA is TGTGCCAGCAGCCATAAGCGTTCAGACTATGGCTACACCTTC. Translated, it gives CASSHKRSDYGYTF.

This clone is a singleton in its sample. One end of the junction fails to match germline, which may point to a read error. The V gene is TRBV14, the J gene TRBJ1-2; TRBD1 agrees at 7 bases. CDR3 length equals 13 residues. Germline V lookup: CDR1 SGHDN, CDR2 FVKESK. The CDR3 nucleotides are TGTGCCAGCAGCGGACAGGTTTACTATGTCTACACCTTC. As protein: CASSGQVYYVYTF. Filled out from reference TRBV14 and TRBJ1-2, the complete variable domain reads EAGVTQFPSHSVIEKGQTVTLRCDPISGHDNLYWYRRVMGKEIKFLLHFVKESKQDESGMPNNRFLAERTGGTYSTLKVQPAELEDSGVYFCASSGQVYYVYTFGSGTRLTVV.

The rearrangement links TRBV19 to TRBJ1-2; 10 nucleotides match TRBD1. Germline V gene sequence: CDR1 LNHDA, CDR2 SQIVND (reference sequence). V lost 2 bases to trimming and J lost 4 bases; unmatched junction nucleotides: 4. The CDR3 runs to 15 residues. The CDR3 loop reads CASSIPTGGSYGYTF. CDR3 nucleotide sequence: TGTGCCAGTAGTATACCGACAGGGGGCAGCTATGGCTACACCTTC.

A few counts support this clone. The chain joins TRBV5-4 to TRBJ1-1; D unresolved. The CDR3 loop spans 15 amino acids. CDR1 and CDR2 (germline): SGHNT, YYREEE (reference sequence). Trimming removed 1 base from V and 4 bases from J, with 14 bases in between. CDR3 sequence (DNA): TGTGCCAGCAGCTTGATCACTGGGTGGGCCACTGAAGCTTTCTTT. It is translated as CASSLITGWATEAFF.

The J gene is TRBJ2-3, the V gene TRBV27; D is undetermined. This CDR3 is built from 14 residues. V lost 7 bases, J lost 5 bases, and 16 bases lay in between. Germline lookup yields CDR1 MNHEY and CDR2 SMNVEV (reference sequence). Here the CDR3 DNA reads TGTGCCAGCAAGCACGGTCCGTACGGAGATACGCAGTATTTT. Its protein is CASKHGPYGDTQYF.

The table lists this clone with a count of one. This chain uses TRBV28 with TRBJ1-3, with 8 bases that match TRBD1. The CDR3 length is 14 residues. Germline V gene lookup returns CDR1 MDHEN and CDR2 SYDVKM. Unmatched junction bases numbered 3, after V lost 6 bases and J lost 2 bases. The CDR3, as DNA: TGTGCCAGCAGACAACAGGGGGCTGGAAACACCATATATTTT. Translating gives CASRQQGAGNTIYF.

The chain combines TRBV18 with TRBJ2-7; TRBD2 aligns across 7 bases. Unmatched junction bases numbered 4, after V lost 0 bases and J lost 2 bases. This CDR3 is built from 15 residues. Germline V lookup: CDR1 KGHSH, CDR2 LQKENI. DNA for the CDR3: TGTGCCAGCTCACCACCTGGGGGGGAAGCCTACGAGCAGTACTTC. It encodes CASSPPGGEAYEQYF. Together with reference TRBV18 and TRBJ2-7, the CDR3 gives the full variable domain: NAGVMQNPRHLVRRRGQEARLRCSPMKGHSHVYWYRQLPEEGLKFMVYLQKENIIDESGMPKERFSAEFPKEGPSILRIQQVVRGDSAAYFCASSPPGGEAYEQYFGPGTRLTVT.

The count of this clone is one. The V call is TRBV7-9, the J call TRBJ1-5; perhaps TRBD1 as D (6 bases). CDR1 is SEHNR and CDR2 is FQNEAQ in the germline V gene (reference sequence). The CDR3 is 12 amino acids. Between the trimmed V and J ends, which lost 5 bases and 7 bases, there was a span of 9 bases. In DNA, the CDR3 is TGTGCCAGCAGCCAGGGGACCCAGCCCCAGCATTTT. Its translation: CASSQGTQPQHF.

The chain joins TRBV13 to TRBJ2-2, with TRBD1 matching 9 bases. This CDR3 has 19 residues. The trim removed 6 bases at V and 6 bases at J, leaving 20 bases unmatched. Germline-derived CDR1 and CDR2 are PRHDT and FYEKMQ (reference sequence). The CDR3 coding sequence is TGTGCCAGCAGTACCCTAAGGACAGGGGACTTGGGTCGGTCCGGGGAGCTGTTTTTT. Its translation: CASSTLRTGDLGRSGELFF.

The rearrangement uses TRBV6-6 and TRBJ1-6; 9 nucleotides match TRBD1. The CDR3 loop spans 16 amino acids. The ends lost 7 bases at V and 8 bases at J; junction bases unmatched: 12. CDR1 is MNHNY and CDR2 is SVGAGI in the germline V gene (reference sequence). The CDR3 is CASNDPGTGKDSPLHF. The CDR3 coding sequence is TGTGCCAGCAACGACCCTGGGACAGGGAAAGATTCACCCCTCCACTTT.